This entry describes one TCR beta chain. It lacks a known antigen. The sample holds no much larger clone one base away, and base qualities are not on file. Aliquots of approximately 460,000 cells were frozen in DMSO/FBS in liquid nitrogen, and a single aliquot per fraction was used for sequencing. Every one of the 30 patients in the study had endoscopy and a small intestinal biopsy. Lamina propria cells were released by collagenase digestion of the biopsy tissue left over after intraepithelial cell isolation. The Qiagen DNeasy blood extraction kit was used to extract genomic DNA from the frozen unsorted cell fractions. The method was the immunoSEQ multiplex PCR assay. The TR loci were subjected to amplification by multiplexed PCR, for which V gene segments served as targets of the forward primers and J gene segments as targets of the reverse primers. The amplified CDR3 regions were sequenced using the Illumina HiSeq System. Per the original workflow: Closely related reads were merged by a nearest-neighbour algorithm to remove PCR and sequencing errors and to collapse the data into unique sequences. Two measures summarised the repertoires: clonality, and T cell density, defined as TR molecules per amount of genomic DNA input. Public TRs were defined as CDR3 amino acid sequences in at least 80% of unsorted samples, then tested for differential abundance between coeliac and control samples. Every lamina propria sample was searched for matches to a list of 218 published gliadin-specific TRB sequences. Disease-group differences in clonality and density were tested with Kruskal-Wallis tests followed by Dunn post-tests. TCRdb retrieved this table from immuneACCESS and kept in-frame rearrangements only. Not all clones are present; in checked studies, unresolved V genes account for under half, and no reason is known for the remainder. V and J calls and clone size are those listed in that table; D and trimming were worked out from the DNA. Present in this sample are 7,200 or so clones, 60% to 70% of which were seen just once. The ten largest make up 4.3% of the sample.

These data are taken from a study of coeliac disease (dated by TCRdb to between 2021 and 2023). About the full investigation: Each coeliac patient fell into one of three classes: newly diagnosed active disease, refractory coeliac disease type I, or disease kept under control by a gluten-free diet. Small intestinal lymphocyte fractions from coeliac and non-coeliac patients were analysed in the study using next-generation sequencing of rearranged TRB and TRG CDR3 regions. The study was aimed at characterising TR repertoires of small intestinal T cells in active, refractory type I and gluten-free-diet-treated coeliac disease. A total of roughly 30 patients took part in the full study: approximately 22 had serologically confirmed coeliac disease and 8 were controls with non-small intestinal disorders. TRB sequencing was successfully performed on samples from 27 to 30 subjects, among which 24 paired bulk unsorted intraepithelial and lamina propria cell samples were included.

Summary of the overall study and its limitations: Separating intraepithelial cells from lamina propria cells did not give high-purity fractions, so cross-contamination between the two compartments may have occurred. Compared with controls, active coeliac intraepithelial and lamina propria samples had TRB and TRG repertoires of lower clonality, which suggests that diverse T cells were recruited. The authors judged the approach to be unsuitable for unbiased detection of gliadin-specific T cells, because gliadin-specific T cells are scarce and rarely shared between patients. Published gliadin-specific TRB sequences turned up in about 45% of the 18 coeliac lamina propria samples, compared with only 1 of 6 controls. TRB repertoires were found to be largely private, with most amino acid sequences unique to one sample, and no significant difference in V-gene usage was found between disease groups.

This TCR was sampled from a woman between 18 and 29 years old with active celiac disease. What was sequenced was lamina propria lymphocytes from the gut. The intended sense of this specimen's cell subset or site label: lamina propria cell (LPC) fraction of small intestinal biopsy.

This receptor carries the CDR3 CASSGVAGSNEQFF. The DNA is as follows: TGCGCCAGCAGCGGAGTAGCGGGATCGAATGAGCAGTTCTTC. The V and J genes are TRBV5-1 and TRBJ2-1; a stretch of 8 junction bases matches TRBD2. As encoded in the germline V gene, CDR1 is SGHRS while CDR2 is YFSETQ. The CDR3 covers 14 residues, taking in both the cysteine and the phenylalanine. Of the read, only the CDR3 DNA is kept; its 42 bases are in frame from base 1. V is cut back by 4 bases and J by 7 bases, with 7 bases in the junction unmatched. When the CDR3 is completed using the reference TRBV5-1 and TRBJ2-1 genes on either side, the full variable domain is KAGVTQTPRYLIKTRGQQVTLSCSPISGHRSVSWYQQTPGQGLQFLFEYFSETQRNKGNFPGRFSGRQFSNSRSEMNVSTLELGDSALYLCASSGVAGSNEQFFGPGTRLTVL.